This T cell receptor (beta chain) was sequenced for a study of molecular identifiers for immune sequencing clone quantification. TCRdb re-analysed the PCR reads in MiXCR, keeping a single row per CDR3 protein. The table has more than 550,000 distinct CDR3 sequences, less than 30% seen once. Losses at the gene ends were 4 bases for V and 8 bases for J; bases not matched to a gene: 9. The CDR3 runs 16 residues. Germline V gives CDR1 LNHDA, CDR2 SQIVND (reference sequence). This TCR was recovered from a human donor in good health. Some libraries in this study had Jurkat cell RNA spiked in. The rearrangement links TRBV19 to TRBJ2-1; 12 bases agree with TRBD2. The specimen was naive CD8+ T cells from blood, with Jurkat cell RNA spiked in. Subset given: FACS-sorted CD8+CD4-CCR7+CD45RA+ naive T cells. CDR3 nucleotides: TGTGCCAGTAGTACCGTACTAGCGGGGGGTTTAGATGAGCAGTTCTTC. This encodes CASSTVLAGGLDEQFF.